The TCR beta chain under discussion was sequenced for a study of Tregs in tolerant kidney transplant recipients. Whole-study findings and limits: Nucleotide sequences could not be compared across some patients' samples due to primer changes. No direct test of biological reproducibility was done here. Tolerant patients' donor-specific Tregs expanded beyond overall Tregs, suggesting antigen-driven growth.

Profiled with immunoSEQ multiplex PCR; TCRdb holds only in-frame clones, not every one. The repertoire table contains some 15,000 clones. Worth noting for this clone: Antigen: not known. The CDR3 extends 3 residues past the end of the read, so its final part is completed from the germline J gene.

Looked up from germline, CDR1 is LNHDA and CDR2 is SQIVND (reference sequence). The CDR3 contains 13 residues. Recipients received nonmyeloablative bone marrow transplants from related graft donors, with transient mixed chimerism. Unstimulated regulatory T cells (CD4+CD25+CD127-), CD4+CD25- non-regulatory cells, CD4 and CD8 cells were FACS-sorted from thawed PBMCs. This receptor was obtained from a human patient who received a combined kidney and bone marrow transplant. The graft donor may have given rise to some T cells. The chain carries TRBV19 and TRBJ1-2, with D uncertain. The material was CD4+ T cells from blood (PBMCs), obtained 12 months after the transplant. The CDR3 here is CASSNLRGWGYTF. The DNA read from the CDR3 is TGTGCCAGTAGTAATCTCCGGGGTTGGGGC.